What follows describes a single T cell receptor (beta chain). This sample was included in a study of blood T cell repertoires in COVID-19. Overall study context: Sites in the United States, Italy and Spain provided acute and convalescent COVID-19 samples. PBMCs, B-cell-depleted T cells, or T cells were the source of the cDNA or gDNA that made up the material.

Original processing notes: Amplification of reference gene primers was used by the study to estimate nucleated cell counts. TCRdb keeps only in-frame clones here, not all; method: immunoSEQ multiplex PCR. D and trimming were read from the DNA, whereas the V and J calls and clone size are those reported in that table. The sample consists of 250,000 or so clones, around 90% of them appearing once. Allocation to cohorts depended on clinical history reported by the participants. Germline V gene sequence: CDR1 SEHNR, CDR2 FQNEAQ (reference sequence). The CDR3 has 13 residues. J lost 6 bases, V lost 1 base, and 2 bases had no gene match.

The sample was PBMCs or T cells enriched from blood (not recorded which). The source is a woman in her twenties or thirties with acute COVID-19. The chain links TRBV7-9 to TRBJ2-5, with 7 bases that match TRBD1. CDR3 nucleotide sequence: TGTGCCAGCAGCTTAGGACAGGGTCAGACCCAGTACTTC. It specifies CASSLGQGQTQYF.